The source of this TCR beta chain is a study of T cells in localized non-small cell lung cancer. Overall study findings and caveats: The greatest T cell clonality was found in uninvolved adjacent lung (higher than in tumor). Higher blood T cell density tracked longer overall survival.

This clone was detected a few times. Its antigen is unidentified. The table came from immunoSEQ multiplex PCR; TCRdb's copy has only in-frame clones and leaves some out. The data show 23,000 or so clones, roughly 86% seen once. The receptor comes from a male donor at least 60 years old with stage II lung adenocarcinoma. This specimen consisted of peripheral blood mononuclear cells, obtained before any cancer treatment.

CDR3 amino acids: CASRSGTYYNEQFF. In nucleotides, the CDR3 is TGTGCCAGCAGGTCTGGGACCTACTACAATGAGCAGTTCTTC. V and J are TRBV2 and TRBJ2-1; the D call may be TRBD1 or TRBD2 (5 bases each). The V end was cut by 6 bases, the J end by 3 bases, with 12 bases between. Germline loops: CDR1 SNHLY, CDR2 FYNNEI. This CDR3 comprises 14 residues.